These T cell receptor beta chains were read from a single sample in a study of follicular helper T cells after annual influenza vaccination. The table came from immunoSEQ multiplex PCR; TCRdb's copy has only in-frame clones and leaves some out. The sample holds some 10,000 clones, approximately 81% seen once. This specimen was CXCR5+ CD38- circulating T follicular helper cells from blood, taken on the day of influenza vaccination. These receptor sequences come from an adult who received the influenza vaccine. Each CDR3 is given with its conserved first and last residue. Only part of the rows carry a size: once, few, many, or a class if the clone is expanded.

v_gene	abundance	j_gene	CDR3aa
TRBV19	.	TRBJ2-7	CASSMTGGETYEQYF
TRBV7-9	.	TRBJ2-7	CASSLLQPSYEQYF
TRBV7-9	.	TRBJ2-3	CASSFLEDGADTQYF
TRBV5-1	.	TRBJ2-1	CASSLVADNEQFF
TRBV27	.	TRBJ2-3	CASRHGQGPDTQYF
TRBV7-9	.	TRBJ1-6	CASSLLKDSPLHF
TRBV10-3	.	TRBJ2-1	CAIGGTSGRNEQFF
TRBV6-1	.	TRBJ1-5	CASSLSRQPQHF
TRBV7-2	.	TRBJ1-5	CASSLTGDQPQHF
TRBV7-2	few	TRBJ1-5	CASSLGTGNSNQPQHF
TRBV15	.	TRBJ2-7	CATSRGNRAFSYEQYF
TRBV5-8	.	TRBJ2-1	CASIADRIGEQFF
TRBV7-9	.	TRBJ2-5	CASSLLTGGKETQYF
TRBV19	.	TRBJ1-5	CASSSGTGEQPQHF
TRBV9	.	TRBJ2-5	CASSVDLTQETQYF
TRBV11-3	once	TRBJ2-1	CASSQMGASGVNEQFF
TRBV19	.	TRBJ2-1	CASSISTSSYNEQFF
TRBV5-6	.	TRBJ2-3	CASSLGGAENRGTQYF
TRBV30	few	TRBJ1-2	CAWSVRSGGGYGYTF
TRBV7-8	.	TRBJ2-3	CASSLADRSTQYF
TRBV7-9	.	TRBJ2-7	CASSRGGTPSYEQYF
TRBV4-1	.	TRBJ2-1	CASSQDAAGSYNEQFF
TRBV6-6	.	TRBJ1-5	CASSPQLLHQPQHF
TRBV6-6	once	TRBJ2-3	CASSQGSRDTQYF
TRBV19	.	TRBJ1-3	CASSSQGRKGNTIYF
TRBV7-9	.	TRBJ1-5	CASSLSGGNQPQHF
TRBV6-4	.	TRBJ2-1	CASSGSSGGAYNEQFF
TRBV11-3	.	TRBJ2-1	CASKHSGTSPNEQFF
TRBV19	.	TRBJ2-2	CASSLNTGELFF
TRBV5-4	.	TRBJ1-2	CASSQGQGNYGYTF
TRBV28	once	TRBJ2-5	CASSWDSMEQETQYF
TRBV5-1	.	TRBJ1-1	CASSVDRETEAFF
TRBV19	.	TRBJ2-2	CAVASLGGTGELFF
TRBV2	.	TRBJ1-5	CASGQHLNQPQHF
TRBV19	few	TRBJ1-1	CASRWTGRNTEAFF
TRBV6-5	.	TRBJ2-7	CANSRGSGYEQYF
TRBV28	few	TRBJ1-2	CASSLGLGNYGYTF
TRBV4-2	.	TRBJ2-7	CASSHLGTTSYEQYF
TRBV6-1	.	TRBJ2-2	CASSVIYLGELFF
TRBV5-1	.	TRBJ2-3	CASSRTSGSTDTQYF